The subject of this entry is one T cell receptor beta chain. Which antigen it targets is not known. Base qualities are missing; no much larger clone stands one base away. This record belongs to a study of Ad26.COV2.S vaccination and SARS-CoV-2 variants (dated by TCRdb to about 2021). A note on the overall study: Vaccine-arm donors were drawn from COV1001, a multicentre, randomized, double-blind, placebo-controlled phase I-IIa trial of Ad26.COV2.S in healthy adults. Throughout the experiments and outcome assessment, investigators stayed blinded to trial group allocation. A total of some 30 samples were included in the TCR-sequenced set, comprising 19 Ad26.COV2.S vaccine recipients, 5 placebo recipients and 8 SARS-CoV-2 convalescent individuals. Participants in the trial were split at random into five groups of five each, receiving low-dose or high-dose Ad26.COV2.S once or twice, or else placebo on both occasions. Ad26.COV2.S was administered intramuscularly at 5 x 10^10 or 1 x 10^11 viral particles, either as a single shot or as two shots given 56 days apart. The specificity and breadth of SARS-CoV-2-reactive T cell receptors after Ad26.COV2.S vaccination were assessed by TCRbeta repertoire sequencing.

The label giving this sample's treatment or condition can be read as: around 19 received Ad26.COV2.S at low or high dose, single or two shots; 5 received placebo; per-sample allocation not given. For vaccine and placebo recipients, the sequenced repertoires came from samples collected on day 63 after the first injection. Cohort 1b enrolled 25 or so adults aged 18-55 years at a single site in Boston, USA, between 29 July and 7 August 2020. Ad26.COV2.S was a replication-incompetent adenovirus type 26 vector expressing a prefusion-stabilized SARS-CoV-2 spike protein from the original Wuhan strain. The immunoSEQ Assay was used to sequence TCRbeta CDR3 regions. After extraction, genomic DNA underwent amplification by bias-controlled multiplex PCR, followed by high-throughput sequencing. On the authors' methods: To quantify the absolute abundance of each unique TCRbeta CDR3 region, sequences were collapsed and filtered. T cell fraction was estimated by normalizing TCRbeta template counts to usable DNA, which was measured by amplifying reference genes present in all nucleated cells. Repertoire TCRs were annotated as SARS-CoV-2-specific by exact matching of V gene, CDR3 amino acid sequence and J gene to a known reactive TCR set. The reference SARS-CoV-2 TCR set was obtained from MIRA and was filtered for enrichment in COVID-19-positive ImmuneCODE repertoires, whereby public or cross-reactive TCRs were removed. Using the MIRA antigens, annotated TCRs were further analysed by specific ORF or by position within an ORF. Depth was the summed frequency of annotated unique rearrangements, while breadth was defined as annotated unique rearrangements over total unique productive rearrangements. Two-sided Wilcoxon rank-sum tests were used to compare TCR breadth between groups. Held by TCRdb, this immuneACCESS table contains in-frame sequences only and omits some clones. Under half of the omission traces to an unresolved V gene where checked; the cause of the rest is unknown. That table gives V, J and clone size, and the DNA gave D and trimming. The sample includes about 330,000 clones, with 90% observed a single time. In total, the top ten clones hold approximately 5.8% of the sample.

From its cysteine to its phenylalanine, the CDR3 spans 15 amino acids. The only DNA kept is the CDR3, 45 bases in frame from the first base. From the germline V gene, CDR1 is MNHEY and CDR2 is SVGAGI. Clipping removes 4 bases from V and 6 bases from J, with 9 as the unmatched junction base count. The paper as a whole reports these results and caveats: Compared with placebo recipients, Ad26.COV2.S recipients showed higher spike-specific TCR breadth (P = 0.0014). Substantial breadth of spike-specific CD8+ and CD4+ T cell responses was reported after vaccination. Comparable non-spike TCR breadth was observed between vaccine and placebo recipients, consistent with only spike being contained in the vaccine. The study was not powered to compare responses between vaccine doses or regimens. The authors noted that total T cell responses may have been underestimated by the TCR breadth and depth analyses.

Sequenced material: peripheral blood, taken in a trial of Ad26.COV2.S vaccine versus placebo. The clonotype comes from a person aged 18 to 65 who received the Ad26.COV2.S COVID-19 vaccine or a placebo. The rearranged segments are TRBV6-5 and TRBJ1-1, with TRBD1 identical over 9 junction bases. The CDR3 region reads CASSSRTTGGAEAFF. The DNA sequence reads TGTGCCAGCAGTTCCCGCACGACAGGGGGAGCTGAAGCTTTCTTT.